The 20 T cell receptor beta chains below were found in one sample sequenced in a study of T cell responses to AZD1222 COVID-19 vaccine. Here immunoSEQ multiplex PCR was the method, and the copy in TCRdb shows in-frame clones only, minus some. This table holds 120,000 or so clones, 88% found once. Specimen: peripheral blood, collected on day 0 of MenACWY control vaccination. The source is an adult in good health.

The chain recombines TRBV10-2 with TRBJ2-7, with D unresolved. The CDR3 is 13 residues long. V lost 2 bases and J lost 2, with 7 bases in between. Germline V gene lookup returns CDR1 WSHSY and CDR2 SAAADI. The CDR3 bases are TGCGCCAGCAGTGAGAAGTCTCCCTACGAGCAGTACTTC. Translating gives CASSEKSPYEQYF.

Details on this clone: This CDR3 fails to terminate in the conserved phenylalanine or tryptophan, so it likely reflects a read error. The DNA is omitted, as the CDR3 cannot be located on it reliably, and the CDR3 follows TCRdb's listing. V gene TRBV12-2 combines with J gene TRBJ2-7; the table's D call, TRBD2, has no DNA check behind it. TRBV12-2 counts as a pseudogene. The CDR3 length is 14 residues, termini included. This chain's CDR3 is CASRLDKASGLPLT.

This clone has more than one count but fewer than ten. This rearrangement joins TRBV10-3 to TRBJ1-2; D not certain. Trimming stripped 6 bases from V and 3 bases from J, with 11 bases between. Germline CDR1 is ENHRY and CDR2 is SYGVKD. This CDR3 is built from 13 residues. CDR3 bases: TGTGCCATCAGGCGACCAACGGACTATGGCTACACCTTC. It translates to CAIRRPTDYGYTF.

The rearrangement links TRBV7-9 to TRBJ2-7, with no clear D. V lost 5 bases, J lost 4 bases, and 12 bases lay in between. The CDR3 covers 13 residues. The V gene's germline CDR1 is SEHNR and CDR2 FQNEAQ (reference sequence). The CDR3 coding sequence is TGTGCCAGCAGCCCCGACCCGGCTTACGAGCAGTACTTC. This gives the protein CASSPDPAYEQYF.

The chain links TRBV5-6 to TRBJ2-7; TRBD1 matches 7 bases. The trim removed 3 bases at V and 2 bases at J, leaving 8 bases unmatched. Germline CDR1 SGHDT, CDR2 YYEEEE. CDR3 length equals 15 residues. CDR3 residues: CASSWEQGSTYEQYF. In nucleotides, the CDR3 is TGTGCCAGCAGCTGGGAACAGGGGAGCACCTACGAGCAGTACTTC.

The gene calls are TRBV28 and TRBJ2-7; tentatively, D is TRBD1 (6 bases). V was trimmed by 6 bases and J by 0 bases, leaving 15 bases between them. CDR1 MDHEN and CDR2 SYDVKM come from the germline V gene. The CDR3 sequence is 15 residues long. CDR3 amino acids: CASSLQGLASYEQYF. The CDR3 DNA reads TGTGCCAGCAGCCTCCAGGGGTTGGCCTCCTACGAGCAGTACTTC.

The rearrangement uses TRBV30 and TRBJ2-5; 7 positions agree with TRBD1. Germline CDR1 and CDR2: GTSNPN and SVGIG (reference sequence). V shed 5 bases, J shed 5 bases, and the junction held 14 bases outside the gene matches. The CDR3 length is 15 residues. The CDR3 reads CAWSNQGVGRETQYF. The CDR3 nucleotides read TGTGCCTGGTCGAACCAGGGGGTGGGGCGGGAGACCCAGTACTTC. The variable domain in full, completed from reference TRBV30 and TRBJ2-5, reads SQTIHQWPATLVQPVGSPLSLECTVEGTSNPNLYWYRQAAGRGLQLLFYSVGIGQISSEVPQNLSASRPQDRQFILSSKKLLLSDSGFYLCAWSNQGVGRETQYFGPGTRLLVL.

By share, this clone ranks as medium-sized (0.01 to 0.1%). The V call is TRBV6-4, the J call TRBJ2-2; possible D gene TRBD2, 6 bases. Per the germline V gene, CDR1 is MRHNA and CDR2 is SNTAGT. The CDR3 extends over 15 amino acids. Trimming shortened V by 3 bases and J by 2 bases, and 10 bases separated the two germline ends. CDR3 sequence: CASSEEGGNTGELFF. In DNA, the CDR3 is TGTGCCAGCAGTGAAGAGGGAGGTAACACCGGGGAGCTGTTTTTT.

The V gene is TRBV5-1, the J gene TRBJ2-7, with unresolved D. This CDR3 contains 14 residues. Trimming cost V 4 bases and J 1 base, with 12 bases left between them. Looked up from germline, CDR1 is SGHRS and CDR2 is YFSETQ. CDR3 loop: CASSGSTTSYEQYF. CDR3 DNA sequence: TGCGCCAGCAGCGGGTCAACTACGTCCTACGAGCAGTACTTC.

This clone appeared a single time. The CDR3, as DNA: TGTGCCAGCAGTTCAAAAGAGACCCAGTACTTC. It translates to CASSSKETQYF. The chain couples TRBV28 to TRBJ2-5, with D hard to call. CDR3 size: 11 residues. The germline gives CDR1 MDHEN, CDR2 SYDVKM. The ends were cut back, 4 bases at V and 3 bases at J, with 3 bases in the middle.

This clone was seen only a few times. The chain links TRBV2 to TRBJ1-4, with D unresolved. The CDR3 consists of 14 residues. V shed 6 bases and J shed 8 bases, with 16 bases lying between them. Looked up from germline, CDR1 is SNHLY and CDR2 is FYNNEI. This chain's CDR3 is CASRESSAREKLFF. Here the CDR3 DNA reads TGTGCCAGCAGAGAGTCCTCCGCCAGGGAAAAACTGTTTTTT.

This chain links TRBV11-2 with TRBJ1-3; D unclear. The CDR3 runs to 14 residues. Germline CDR1 and CDR2: SGHAT and FQNNGV. Trimming took off 4 bases at V and 0 bases at J, with 7 bases between the two ends. As DNA, the CDR3 is TGTGCCAGCAGCTCAATCAACTCTGGAAACACCATATATTTT. Its translation is CASSSINSGNTIYF.

The chain has TRBV9 and TRBJ2-5; D is undetermined. The CDR3 runs 13 residues. CDR1 and CDR2 (germline): SGDLS, YYNGEE. The V end was cut by 4 bases, the J end by 4 bases, with 11 bases between. The CDR3 DNA reads as TGTGCCAGCAGCCCATCGGCGTCAGAGACCCAGTACTTC. Its translation: CASSPSASETQYF.

The rearrangement uses TRBV2 and TRBJ2-7, with D tentatively TRBD2 (5 bases). Germline V gene data show CDR1 as SNHLY and CDR2 as FYNNEI. The CDR3 is 14 residues long. V lost 7 bases and J 4 bases, leaving 17 bases between the germline ends. CDR3 nucleotide sequence: TGTGCCAGCATTTTACCCCTCGGCGGGTACGAGCAGTACTTC. Translation gives CASILPLGGYEQYF.

The sample holds a few counts of this clone. The rearrangement uses TRBV9 and TRBJ1-1; maybe TRBD1 (6 bases). The CDR3 consists of 13 residues. Trimming took 0 bases from V and 4 from J, leaving 7 bases between them. Per germline, CDR1 SGDLS and CDR2 YYNGEE. In nucleotides, the CDR3 is TGTGCCAGCAGCGTAGAAGGGGGCACTGAAGCTTTCTTT. Its translation is CASSVEGGTEAFF.

This clone was detected once. This chain links TRBV2 with TRBJ2-5; D unclear. The CDR3 is 12 residues long. The V end was cut by 1 base, the J end by 4 bases, with 4 bases between. The germline CDR1 and CDR2 sequences are SNHLY and FYNNEI. Written as DNA, the CDR3 is TGTGCCAGCAGTGAAGTTCTAGAGACCCAGTACTTC. Translating gives CASSEVLETQYF.

The rearrangement joins TRBV28 to TRBJ1-1, with no clear D. V lost 2 bases to trimming and J lost 11 bases, with 9 bases between them. This CDR3 is 11 amino acids long. The germline CDR1 and CDR2 sequences are MDHEN and SYDVKM. The CDR3 nucleotides read TGTGCCAGCAGTTTAGGGTGGGCGGCTTTCTTT. Protein: CASSLGWAAFF. The full variable domain, its missing parts supplied by reference TRBV28 and TRBJ1-1, is DVKVTQSSRYLVKRTGEKVFLECVQDMDHENMFWYRQDPGLGLRLIYFSYDVKMKEKGDIPEGYSVSREKKERFSLILESASTNQTSMYLCASSLGWAAFFGQGTRLTVV.

The chain uses TRBV6-5 and TRBJ1-4; 9 positions match TRBD1. The junction had 7 bases not matched to a gene; V was cut back by 7 bases and J by 7 bases. This CDR3 comprises 14 residues. Germline V gene lookup returns CDR1 MNHEY and CDR2 SVGAGI. The CDR3 DNA is TGTGCCAGCAACAACAGGGGGCCAGGTGAAAAACTGTTTTTT. This gives the protein CASNNRGPGEKLFF.

The rearrangement links TRBV5-5 to TRBJ1-5, with 11 bases that match TRBD1. The CDR3 consists of 16 residues. J was trimmed by 6 bases and V by 5 bases; bases with no gene match: 10. Germline CDR1 is SGHKS and CDR2 is YYEKEE (reference sequence). Here the CDR3 reads CASSWGQGVAGQPQHF. CDR3 bases: TGTGCCAGCAGTTGGGGACAGGGGGTAGCGGGTCAGCCCCAGCATTTT. The whole variable domain, filled in from reference TRBV5-5 and TRBJ1-5, reads DAGVTQSPTHLIKTRGQQVTLRCSPISGHKSVSWYQQVLGQGPQFIFQYYEKEERGRGNFPDRFSARQFPNYSSELNVNALLLGDSALYLCASSWGQGVAGQPQHFGDGTRLSIL.

This clone was detected only a few times. The V and J genes are TRBV12-3 or TRBV12-4 and TRBJ1-5, with D unresolved. The CDR3 totals 13 residues. Trimming shortened V by 7 bases and J by 0 bases, and 7 bases separated the two germline ends. In nucleotides, the CDR3 is TGTGCCAGCACCGACTATAGCAATCAGCCCCAGCATTTT. Its translation is CASTDYSNQPQHF.